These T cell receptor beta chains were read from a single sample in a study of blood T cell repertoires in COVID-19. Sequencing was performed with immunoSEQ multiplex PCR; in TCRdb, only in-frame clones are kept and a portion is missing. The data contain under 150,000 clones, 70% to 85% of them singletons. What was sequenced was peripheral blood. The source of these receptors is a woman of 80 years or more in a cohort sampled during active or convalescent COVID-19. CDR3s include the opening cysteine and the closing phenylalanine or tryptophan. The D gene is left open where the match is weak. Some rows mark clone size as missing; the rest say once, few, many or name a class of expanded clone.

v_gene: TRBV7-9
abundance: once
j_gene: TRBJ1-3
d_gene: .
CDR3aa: CASSRDRGNTIYF
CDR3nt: TGTGCCAGCAGTCGTGACAGAGGAAACACCATATATTTT

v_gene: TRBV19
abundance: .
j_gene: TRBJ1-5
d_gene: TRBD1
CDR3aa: CASSARLTGVLNQPQHF
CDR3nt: TGTGCCAGTAGTGCGAGATTAACAGGGGTCCTCAATCAGCCCCAGCATTTT

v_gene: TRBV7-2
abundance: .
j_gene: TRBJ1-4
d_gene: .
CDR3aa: CASSLAGGATNEKLFF
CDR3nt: TGTGCCAGCAGCTTAGCCGGGGGTGCAACTAATGAAAAACTGTTTTTT

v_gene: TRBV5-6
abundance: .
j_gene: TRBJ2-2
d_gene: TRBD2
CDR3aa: CASSQWEGPGELFF
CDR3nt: TGTGCCAGCAGCCAATGGGAGGGTCCCGGGGAGCTGTTTTTT

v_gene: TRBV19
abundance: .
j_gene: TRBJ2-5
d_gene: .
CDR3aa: CASSISLGGGLETQYF
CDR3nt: TGTGCCAGTAGTATTTCCCTCGGAGGGGGCCTGGAGACCCAGTACTTC

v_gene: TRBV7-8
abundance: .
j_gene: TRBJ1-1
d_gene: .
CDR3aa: CASSREHRVYYTEAFF
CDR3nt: TGTGCCAGCAGTAGGGAACACAGGGTGTATTACACTGAAGCTTTCTTT

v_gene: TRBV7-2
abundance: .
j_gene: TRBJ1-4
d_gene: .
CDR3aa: CASSSTGPNEKLFF
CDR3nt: TGTGCCAGCAGCTCCACAGGGCCTAATGAAAAACTGTTTTTT

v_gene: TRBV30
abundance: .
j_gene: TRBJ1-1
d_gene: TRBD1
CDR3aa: CAWRERGGAIVSAFF
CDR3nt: TGTGCCTGGAGGGAGAGAGGGGGCGCGATTGTCTCAGCTTTCTTT

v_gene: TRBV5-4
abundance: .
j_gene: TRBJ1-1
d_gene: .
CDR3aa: CASSLELTDSEAFF
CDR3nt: TGTGCCAGCAGCTTGGAATTGACAGACTCTGAAGCTTTCTTT

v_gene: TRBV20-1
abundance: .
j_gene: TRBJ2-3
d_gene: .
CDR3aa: CSASSATDTQYF
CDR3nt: TGCAGTGCTAGTAGCGCAACAGATACGCAGTATTTT

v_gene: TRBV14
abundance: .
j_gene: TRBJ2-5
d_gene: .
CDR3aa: CASSQDLRGTQYF
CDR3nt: TGTGCCAGCAGCCAAGATTTAAGGGGGACCCAGTACTTC

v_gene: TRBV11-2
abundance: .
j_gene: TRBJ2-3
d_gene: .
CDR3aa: CASSSIGTSSSTDTQYF
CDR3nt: TGTGCCAGCAGCTCTATCGGTACTAGCTCTAGCACAGATACGCAGTATTTT

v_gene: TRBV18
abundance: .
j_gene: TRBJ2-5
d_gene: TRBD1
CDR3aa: CATQKNRGQETQYF
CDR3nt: TGTGCCACCCAAAAAAACAGGGGCCAAGAGACCCAGTACTTC

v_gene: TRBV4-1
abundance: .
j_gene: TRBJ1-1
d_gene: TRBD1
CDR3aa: CASSHPGQARFEAFF
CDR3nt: TGCGCCAGCAGCCACCCGGGACAGGCTCGATTTGAAGCTTTCTTT

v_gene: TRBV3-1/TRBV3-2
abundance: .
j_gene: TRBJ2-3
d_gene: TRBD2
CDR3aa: CASSQHKRGGRDTQYF
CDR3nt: TGTGCCAGCAGCCAACATAAGCGGGGGGGCCGAGATACGCAGTATTTT

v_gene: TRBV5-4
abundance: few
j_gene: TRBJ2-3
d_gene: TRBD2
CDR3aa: CASSLTRGGSTDTQYF
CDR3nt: TGTGCCAGCAGCTTGACCCGGGGGGGCAGTACAGATACGCAGTATTTT

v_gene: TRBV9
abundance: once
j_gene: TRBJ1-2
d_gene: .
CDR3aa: CASSTWGRDGYTF
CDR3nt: TGTGCCAGCAGCACCTGGGGGCGCGATGGCTACACCTTC

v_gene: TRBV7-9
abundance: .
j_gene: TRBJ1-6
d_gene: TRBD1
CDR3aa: CASGHGTGSSPLHF
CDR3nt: TGTGCCAGCGGCCACGGGACAGGGAGTTCACCCCTCCACTTT

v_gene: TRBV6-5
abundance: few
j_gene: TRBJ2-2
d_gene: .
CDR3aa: CASSYGEGANTGELFF
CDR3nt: TGTGCCAGCAGTTACGGGGAGGGGGCGAACACCGGGGAGCTGTTTTTT

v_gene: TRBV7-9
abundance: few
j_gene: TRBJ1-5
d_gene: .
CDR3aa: CASSQYAGAEQPQHF
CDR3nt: TGTGCCAGCAGCCAATATGCAGGGGCAGAACAGCCCCAGCATTTT

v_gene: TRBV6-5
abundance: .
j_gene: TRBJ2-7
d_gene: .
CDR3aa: CASRSLQGSEQYF
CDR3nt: TGTGCCAGCAGGTCACTTCAGGGTAGCGAGCAGTACTTC

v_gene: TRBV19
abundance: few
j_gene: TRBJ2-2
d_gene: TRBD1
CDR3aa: CASSPGTVNTGELFF
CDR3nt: TGTGCCAGTAGTCCAGGGACAGTGAACACCGGGGAGCTGTTTTTT

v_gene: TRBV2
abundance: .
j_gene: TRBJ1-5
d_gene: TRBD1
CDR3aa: CASSRDRGNQPQHF
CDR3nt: TGTGCCAGCAGTCGGGACAGGGGCAATCAGCCCCAGCATTTT

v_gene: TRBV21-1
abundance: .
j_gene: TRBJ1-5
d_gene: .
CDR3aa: CASSKGGRASQPQHF
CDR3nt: TGTGCCAGCAGCAAAGGGGGCAGGGCTAGTCAGCCCCAGCATTTT

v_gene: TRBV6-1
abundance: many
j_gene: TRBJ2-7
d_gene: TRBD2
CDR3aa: CASSDGAGDPYEQYF
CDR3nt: TGTGCCAGCAGTGATGGAGCGGGGGACCCCTACGAGCAGTACTTC

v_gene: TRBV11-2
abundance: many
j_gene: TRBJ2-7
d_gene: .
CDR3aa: CASSQPGIHEQYF
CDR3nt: TGTGCCAGCAGCCAGCCAGGGATCCACGAGCAGTACTTC

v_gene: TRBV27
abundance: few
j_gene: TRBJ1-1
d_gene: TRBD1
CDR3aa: CASSEDRVKAEAFF
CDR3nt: TGTGCCAGCAGCGAGGACAGGGTTAAGGCTGAAGCTTTCTTT

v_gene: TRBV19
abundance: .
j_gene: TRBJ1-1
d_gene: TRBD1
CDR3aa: CASRIQTGGAGTEAFF
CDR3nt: TGTGCCAGTAGGATACAGACAGGGGGCGCGGGCACTGAAGCTTTCTTT

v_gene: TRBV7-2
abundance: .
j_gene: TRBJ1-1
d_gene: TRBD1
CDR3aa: CASSPRQGRAEAFF
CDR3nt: TGTGCCAGCAGCCCTCGACAGGGGAGGGCCGAAGCTTTCTTT

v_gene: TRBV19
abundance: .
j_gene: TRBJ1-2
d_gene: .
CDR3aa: CASSPRTGVKLCYTF
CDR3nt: TGTGCCAGTAGTCCCCGGACGGGGGTAAAGCTATGCTACACCTTC

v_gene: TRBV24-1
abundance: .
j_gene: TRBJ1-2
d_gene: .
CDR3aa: CATSDFADGYTF
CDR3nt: TGTGCCACCAGTGATTTCGCAGATGGCTACACCTTC

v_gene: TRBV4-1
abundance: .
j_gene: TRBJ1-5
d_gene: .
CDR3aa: CASSQEGGSNQPQHF
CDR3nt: TGCGCCAGCAGCCAAGAAGGAGGTAGCAATCAGCCCCAGCATTTT

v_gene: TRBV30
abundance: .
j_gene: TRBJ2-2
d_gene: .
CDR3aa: CAWSVSRVDPNTGELFF
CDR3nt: TGTGCCTGGAGTGTATCCAGGGTAGACCCGAACACCGGGGAGCTGTTTTTT

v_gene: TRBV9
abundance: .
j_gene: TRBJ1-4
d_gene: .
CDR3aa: CASRRLAGVEKLFF
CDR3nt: TGTGCCAGCAGACGCCTCGCCGGGGTTGAAAAACTGTTTTTT

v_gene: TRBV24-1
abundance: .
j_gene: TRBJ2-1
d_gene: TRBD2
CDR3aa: CATGTSGVNEQFF
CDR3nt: TGTGCCACCGGGACTAGCGGGGTCAATGAGCAGTTCTTC

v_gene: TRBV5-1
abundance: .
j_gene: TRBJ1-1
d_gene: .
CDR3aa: CASSQGKNTEAFF
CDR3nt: TGCGCCAGCAGCCAGGGGAAGAACACTGAAGCTTTCTTT

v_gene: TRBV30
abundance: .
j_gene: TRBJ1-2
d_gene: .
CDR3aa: CAWSVAGSNYGYTF
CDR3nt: TGTGCCTGGAGTGTAGCAGGGTCAAACTATGGCTACACCTTC

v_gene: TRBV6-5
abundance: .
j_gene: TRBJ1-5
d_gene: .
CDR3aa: CASSYSRQANQPQHF
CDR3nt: TGTGCCAGCAGTTACTCAAGGCAGGCCAATCAGCCCCAGCATTTT

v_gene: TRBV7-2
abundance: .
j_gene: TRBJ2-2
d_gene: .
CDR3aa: CASSQDRLTGELFF
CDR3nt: TGTGCCAGCAGCCAAGACAGGCTCACCGGGGAGCTGTTTTTT

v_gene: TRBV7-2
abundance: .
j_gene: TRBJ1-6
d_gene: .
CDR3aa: CASSLNSYNSPLHF
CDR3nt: TGTGCCAGCAGCTTAAACAGCTATAATTCACCCCTCCACTTT

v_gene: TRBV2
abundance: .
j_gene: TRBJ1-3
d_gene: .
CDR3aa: CASSEEGIRNTIYF
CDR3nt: TGTGCCAGCAGTGAAGAGGGGATCCGTAACACCATATATTTT

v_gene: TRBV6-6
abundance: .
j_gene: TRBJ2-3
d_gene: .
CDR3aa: CASSPGETTDTQYF
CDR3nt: TGTGCCAGCAGTCCCGGGGAGACCACAGATACGCAGTATTTT